Below, 17 T cell receptor beta chains from the same sample are listed, as sequenced in a study of T cell responses to AZD1222 COVID-19 vaccine (dated by TCRdb to the early 2020s). This sample's time point label indicates: baseline before first vaccination. The intended sense of this specimen's treatment or condition label: meningococcal conjugate vaccine given as trial control. Library preparation employed the immunoSEQ multiplex PCR assay. TCRdb holds this immuneACCESS table with in-frame rearrangements only. Some clones are missing; in checked studies, unresolved V genes explain under half, and the rest has no known cause. The sample data list 130,000 to 150,000 clones, and 85% to 95% of these were observed just once. Clones ranked in the top ten supply approximately 3% of the sample. The source material was peripheral blood, sampled on day 0 of MenACWY control vaccination. The receptor source for this set is an adult in good health.

J is TRBJ1-1 and V is TRBV12-3 or TRBV12-4, with no clear D. This CDR3 has 13 amino acids. Trimming stripped 3 bases from V and 4 bases from J, with 9 bases between. CDR3 protein: CASSFVVGTEAFF. In nucleotides, the CDR3 is TGTGCCAGCAGTTTTGTGGTTGGCACTGAAGCTTTCTTT.

The CDR3 nucleotides are TGTGCCAGCGCGGGGTTTAGCAATCAGCCCCAGCATTTT. Encoded protein: CASAGFSNQPQHF. V is TRBV6-5 and J is TRBJ1-5; no reliable D call. The V and J ends lost 8 bases and 0 bases respectively, with 8 bases between them. The CDR3 is 13 amino acids. Germline V gene sequence: CDR1 MNHEY, CDR2 SVGAGI.

The V call is TRBV29-1, the J call TRBJ2-1; perhaps TRBD2 as D (5 bases). CDR1 is SQVTM and CDR2 is ANQGSEA in the germline V gene. Trimming took 7 bases from V and 0 from J, leaving 19 bases between them. The CDR3 sequence is 16 residues long. In nucleotides, the CDR3 is TGCAGCGCCCAGGACTTCGCCCCTAGCTCCTACAATGAGCAGTTCTTC. It specifies CSAQDFAPSSYNEQFF.

The gene calls are TRBV10-1 and TRBJ2-7, with TRBD2 as a possible D gene (6 bases). CDR3 length equals 13 residues. V was pared by 4 bases and J by 8 bases, with 15 bases between. Germline V gives CDR1 WNHNN, CDR2 SYGVQD (reference sequence). CDR3: CASSGFGGPQQYF. CDR3 DNA: TGCGCCAGCAGTGGCTTCGGAGGGCCGCAGCAGTACTTC.

CDR3 amino acids: CASSLTGTEVYEQYF. CDR3 nucleotide sequence: TGTGCCAGCAGCCTAACCGGGACAGAAGTCTACGAGCAGTACTTC. The chain joins TRBV11-2 to TRBJ2-7; 7 bases line up with TRBD1. The ends lost 5 bases at V and 3 bases at J; junction bases unmatched: 10. The length of the CDR3 is 15 residues. Germline V gene lookup returns CDR1 SGHAT and CDR2 FQNNGV.

The chain recombines TRBV2 with TRBJ1-5, with D possibly being TRBD1 (5 bases). Germline CDR1 and CDR2: SNHLY and FYNNEI. Trimming took off 6 bases at V and 0 bases at J, with 9 bases between the two ends. The CDR3 has 14 amino acids. The CDR3 nucleotides read TGTGCCAGCAGCAGGGAATATAGCAATCAGCCCCAGCATTTT. Translation gives CASSREYSNQPQHF.

V gene TRBV15 combines with J gene TRBJ1-1, with D possibly matching TRBD1 (6 bases). V lost 6 bases to trimming and J lost 8 bases, with 10 bases between them. This CDR3 has 11 amino acids. Germline assignment: CDR1 LNHNV and CDR2 YYDKDF (reference sequence). This chain's CDR3 is CATRTGPEAFF. For the CDR3, the DNA is TGTGCCACCAGAACAGGGCCAGAAGCTTTCTTT.

The V gene is TRBV6-1, the J gene TRBJ1-4; D call uncertain. The length of the CDR3 is 16 residues. V lost 1 base to trimming and J lost 8 bases, with 17 bases between them. Germline V gene sequence: CDR1 MNHNS, CDR2 SASEGT. The CDR3 nucleotides are TGTGCCAGCAGTGAAGGTTGGGCGGCCAAGTACGAAAAACTGTTTTTT. Protein sequence: CASSEGWAAKYEKLFF.

The CDR3 region is CASSNFAGGDYGYTF. The CDR3 coding sequence is TGTGCCAGTAGTAACTTCGCAGGGGGCGACTATGGCTACACCTTC. J is TRBJ1-2 and V is TRBV19, with 8 bases matching TRBD1. Germline trimming cut 4 bases from V and 3 bases from J; bases unmatched to any gene: 7. The CDR3 extends over 15 amino acids. In germline, CDR1 is LNHDA, CDR2 SQIVND (reference sequence).

V gene TRBV14 combines with J gene TRBJ1-2, with 11 bases identical to TRBD1. This CDR3 has 16 residues. Germline lookup yields CDR1 SGHDN and CDR2 FVKESK. The J segment lost 4 bases and the V segment lost 4 bases, leaving 8 bases of the junction unmatched. The CDR3 loop reads CASSPNGQGAIYGYTF. The CDR3 DNA reads as TGTGCCAGCAGCCCAAACGGACAGGGGGCAATCTATGGCTACACCTTC.

The gene calls are TRBV7-9 and TRBJ1-1; tentative D call: TRBD1 (5 bases). The CDR3 loop spans 16 amino acids. Germline lookup yields CDR1 SEHNR and CDR2 FQNEAQ (reference sequence). V was trimmed by 5 bases and J by 1 base, leaving 17 bases between them. CDR3 residues: CASSRMGGLANTEAFF. In DNA form, the CDR3 reads TGTGCCAGCAGCCGAATGGGGGGTTTGGCGAACACTGAAGCTTTCTTT.

This clone was detected only once. V and J are TRBV9 and TRBJ1-2, with D unresolved. The CDR3 loop spans 14 amino acids. Germline CDR1 and CDR2: SGDLS and YYNGEE. V gave up 3 bases and J gave up 8 bases, with 17 bases separating them. CDR3 nucleotides: TGTGCCAGCAGCGAGGGCCCCAAAGGGTGGGGCTACACCTTC. Translating it yields CASSEGPKGWGYTF.

The gene calls are TRBV12-5 and TRBJ1-2; D is perhaps TRBD1 (6 bases). The CDR3 covers 12 residues. The V gene's germline CDR1 is LGHNT and CDR2 FRNRAP. The V end was cut by 7 bases, the J end by 6 bases, with 12 bases between. The DNA of the CDR3 is TGTGCTAGTGCCATAGGGGGAAATGGCTACACCTTC. Its protein is CASAIGGNGYTF. The full variable domain, its missing parts supplied by reference TRBV12-5 and TRBJ1-2, is DARVTQTPRHKVTEMGQEVTMRCQPILGHNTVFWYRQTMMQGLELLAYFRNRAPLDDSGMPKDRFSAEMPDATLATLKIQPSEPRDSAVYFCASAIGGNGYTFGSGTRLTVV.

This chain joins TRBV2 and TRBJ2-1, with 7 bases matching TRBD1. This CDR3 is 15 amino acids long. The germline gives CDR1 SNHLY, CDR2 FYNNEI. V lost 1 base to trimming and J lost 3 bases; unmatched junction nucleotides: 3. CDR3: CASSEEGAGYNEQFF. DNA of the CDR3: TGTGCCAGCAGTGAAGAGGGGGCCGGCTACAATGAGCAGTTCTTC. Drawing the rest from reference TRBV2 and TRBJ2-1, the complete variable domain is EPEVTQTPSHQVTQMGQEVILRCVPISNHLYFYWYRQILGQKVEFLVSFYNNEISEKSEIFDDQFSVERPDGSNFTLKIRSTKLEDSAMYFCASSEEGAGYNEQFFGPGTRLTVL.

The chain joins TRBV7-9 to TRBJ2-7, with 7 nucleotides matching TRBD1. The trim removed 5 bases at V and 5 bases at J, leaving 6 bases unmatched. This CDR3 has 13 amino acids. Germline V lookup: CDR1 SEHNR, CDR2 FQNEAQ (reference sequence). CDR3: CASSNRGPDEQYF. Here the CDR3 DNA reads TGTGCCAGCAGCAACAGGGGTCCGGACGAGCAGTACTTC.

The CDR3 spells CATGGAGETQYF. The DNA of the CDR3 is TGTGCCACCGGGGGGGCTGGGGAGACCCAGTACTTC. The rearrangement links TRBV19 to TRBJ2-5; 8 positions match TRBD2. Trimming removed 10 bases from V and 5 bases from J; junction bases left unmatched: 6. In germline, CDR1 is LNHDA, CDR2 SQIVND (reference sequence). The CDR3 covers 12 residues.

The chain has TRBV3-1 (or the pseudogene TRBV3-2) and TRBJ1-6, with a possible D match to TRBD1 (6 bases). V was pared by 4 bases and J by 10 bases, with 14 bases between. Germline V gene lookup returns CDR1 LGHDT and CDR2 YNNKEL (reference sequence). The CDR3 covers 14 residues. The CDR3 loop reads CASSLQGRGSPLHF. CDR3 in DNA: TGTGCCAGCAGCCTACAGGGTCGGGGCTCACCCCTCCACTTT.